A single sample gave rise to the 26 T cell receptor beta chains below, sequenced in a study of cytomegalovirus exposure and HLA in healthy donors. The PCR ran on 60 Vbeta and 13 Jbeta primers. Some clones are missing from TCRdb's copy, which holds only in-frame ones; the method was immunoSEQ multiplex PCR. The profile shows about 150,000 clones, roughly 78% of them singletons. The sequencing input was PBMCs. The origin of the receptors is a man between 45 and 60 years old in good health and CMV-seropositive.

The sample holds a few counts of this clone. The V call is TRBV18, the J call TRBJ2-5, with 7 positions matching TRBD1. V was clipped by 8 bases and J by 5 bases; unmatched bases: 8. Germline loops: CDR1 KGHSH, CDR2 LQKENI. The CDR3 loop spans 13 amino acids. The CDR3 loop reads CASHPQGLETQYF. For the CDR3, the DNA is TGTGCCAGCCACCCACAGGGGCTCGAGACCCAGTACTTC.

The gene calls are TRBV6-5 and TRBJ1-2; TRBD1 matches at 7 bases. The germline gives CDR1 MNHEY, CDR2 SVGAGI. CDR3 length: 12 amino acids. The J segment lost 7 bases and the V segment lost 5 bases, leaving 4 bases of the junction unmatched. The CDR3 reads CASSRQGFGYTF. The DNA for the CDR3 is TGTGCCAGCAGTAGACAGGGTTTTGGCTACACCTTC.

This rearrangement joins TRBV10-3 to TRBJ1-1; no definite D call. Trimming cost V 4 bases and J 4 bases, with 4 bases left between them. Germline CDR1 and CDR2: ENHRY and SYGVKD. CDR3 length: 11 residues. The CDR3 DNA reads TGTGCCATCAGTGGTCGCACTGAAGCTTTCTTT. As protein: CAISGRTEAFF.

V and J are TRBV20-1 and TRBJ2-7; D not resolved. CDR1 is DFQATT, CDR2 SNEGSKA, per germline (reference sequence). V lost 2 bases, J lost 2 bases, and 4 bases lay in between. This CDR3 is 11 amino acids long. The DNA of the CDR3 is TGCAGTGCTAGAAGCCCCTACGAGCAGTACTTC. Its protein product is CSARSPYEQYF.

The chain recombines TRBV6-1 with TRBJ2-1, with TRBD2 identical over 8 bases. Germline lookup yields CDR1 MNHNS and CDR2 SASEGT. The V segment lost 8 bases and the J segment 5 bases; nucleotides outside the gene matches: 8. This CDR3 region has 14 residues. The CDR3 reads CASWAGGANNEQFF. The DNA for the CDR3 is TGTGCCAGCTGGGCGGGGGGAGCGAACAATGAGCAGTTCTTC.

CDR3 region: CASSTTGTGELFF. In DNA, the CDR3 is TGTGCCAGCAGTACCACAGGAACCGGGGAGCTGTTTTTT. The gene calls are TRBV6-5 and TRBJ2-2; a weak D match, TRBD1 (5 bases). The length of the CDR3 is 13 residues. Trimming took 5 bases from V and 5 from J, leaving 9 bases between them. Germline V gene data show CDR1 as MNHEY and CDR2 as SVGAGI.

This rearrangement joins TRBV15 to TRBJ1-5; D remains unclear. CDR1 and CDR2 from the germline V gene are LNHNV and YYDKDF (reference sequence). With 5 bases removed from V and 4 bases from J, the gap between germline ends came to 15 bases. This CDR3 has 15 residues. The CDR3 here is CATSPPGRGNQPQHF. The CDR3, as DNA: TGTGCCACCAGCCCCCCAGGACGGGGAAATCAGCCCCAGCATTTT.

The chain employs TRBV7-9 and TRBJ1-3, with 9 bases fitting TRBD1. The CDR3 has 16 amino acids. Germline V gene lookup returns CDR1 SEHNR and CDR2 FQNEAQ (reference sequence). V was clipped by 1 base and J by 4 bases; unmatched bases: 5. CDR3 bases: TGTGCCAGCAGCTTAGTTCCGGGACAGGGCGGAAACACCATATATTTT. Encoded protein: CASSLVPGQGGNTIYF. Complete variable domain (other parts from reference TRBV7-9 and TRBJ1-3): DTGVSQNPRHKITKRGQNVTFRCDPISEHNRLYWYRQTLGQGPEFLTYFQNEAQLEKSRLLSDRFSAERPKGSFSTLEIQRTEQGDSAMYLCASSLVPGQGGNTIYFGEGSWLTVV.

The genes are TRBV10-2 and TRBJ1-2, with D possibly matching TRBD1 (5 bases). CDR1 WSHSY and CDR2 SAAADI come from the germline V gene. The CDR3 loop spans 13 amino acids. V shed 6 bases and J shed 4 bases, with 12 bases lying between them. In nucleotides, the CDR3 is TGCGCCAGCAGACAGACAGTTGCCTATGGCTACACCTTC. Protein product: CASRQTVAYGYTF.

The chain is built from TRBV6-5 and TRBJ1-2; a weak D match, TRBD1 (6 bases). CDR3 length: 14 residues. Trimming left V 5 bases short and J 2 bases short, with 12 bases between. Germline CDR1 is MNHEY and CDR2 is SVGAGI. In nucleotides, the CDR3 is TGTGCCAGCAGTCCAGGGGAACGGAACTATGGCTACACCTTC. Translated, it gives CASSPGERNYGYTF.

The chain joins TRBV5-1 to TRBJ2-7, with 8 bases lining up with TRBD2. The CDR3 has 14 residues. Per the germline V gene, CDR1 is SGHRS and CDR2 is YFSETQ. V lost 4 bases to trimming and J lost 3 bases; unmatched junction nucleotides: 6. The CDR3 loop reads CASSLISGDYEQYF. DNA of the CDR3: TGCGCCAGCAGCCTTATTAGCGGGGACTACGAGCAGTACTTC.

V and J are TRBV12-5 and TRBJ2-3; 8 nucleotides line up with TRBD2. This CDR3 has 15 amino acids. The trim removed 6 bases at V and 2 bases at J, leaving 7 bases unmatched. Germline-derived CDR1 and CDR2 are LGHNT and FRNRAP. CDR3 region: CASGPGTSFTDTQYF. The DNA for the CDR3 is TGTGCTAGTGGACCCGGGACTAGTTTCACAGATACGCAGTATTTT.

V gene TRBV27 combines with J gene TRBJ2-7; D is undetermined. The ends were cut back, 5 bases at V and 0 bases at J, with 17 bases in the middle. CDR3 length: 16 amino acids. The germline V gene has CDR1 MNHEY and CDR2 SMNVEV (reference sequence). The CDR3 DNA is TGTGCCAGCAGTCTAACCTCCCGACTGAGCTCCTACGAGCAGTACTTC. Its protein is CASSLTSRLSSYEQYF.

The V gene is TRBV10-2, the J gene TRBJ1-3, with 9 bases that match TRBD1. CDR1 is WSHSY, CDR2 SAAADI, per germline. J was trimmed by 0 bases and V by 2 bases; bases with no gene match: 14. This CDR3 comprises 20 residues. CDR3 amino acids: CASSEKRRVDRGFSGNTIYF. CDR3 nucleotide sequence: TGCGCCAGCAGTGAGAAGCGTCGGGTAGACAGGGGGTTCTCTGGAAACACCATATATTTT.

In its sample, this clone was seen a few times. The genes are TRBV18 and TRBJ2-1, with a possible D match to TRBD2 (6 bases). The CDR3 sequence is 15 residues long. Trimming pared 5 bases from V and 3 bases from J, leaving 14 bases between. Germline CDR1 and CDR2: KGHSH and LQKENI. DNA of the CDR3: TGTGCCAGCTCAGCTCGGGAGTCGGACTACAATGAGCAGTTCTTC. Amino acid sequence: CASSARESDYNEQFF. The entire variable domain, with the rest obtained from reference TRBV18 and TRBJ2-1, is as follows: NAGVMQNPRHLVRRRGQEARLRCSPMKGHSHVYWYRQLPEEGLKFMVYLQKENIIDESGMPKERFSAEFPKEGPSILRIQQVVRGDSAAYFCASSARESDYNEQFFGPGTRLTVL.

The gene calls are TRBV4-1 and TRBJ1-5; no clear D. V lost 0 bases and J lost 4, with 13 bases in between. Germline CDR1 is MGHRA and CDR2 is YSYEKL. This CDR3 is built from 16 residues. CDR3 sequence: CASSQDQAGRNQPQHF. The CDR3 DNA reads as TGCGCCAGCAGCCAAGATCAGGCGGGAAGGAATCAGCCCCAGCATTTT.

This chain connects TRBV4-2 to TRBJ1-2; D might be TRBD1 (5 bases). CDR1 is LGHNA, CDR2 YNFKEQ, per germline. This CDR3 comprises 13 residues. V was shortened by 0 bases and J by 9 bases, with 11 bases between the two germline ends. CDR3 amino acids: CASSQDPGDRYTF. The CDR3 bases are TGTGCCAGCAGCCAAGATCCGGGGGATCGCTACACCTTC.

This rearrangement joins TRBV15 to TRBJ1-4, with 7 bases matching TRBD1. With V trimmed by 11 bases and J by 4 bases, 7 bases remained unmatched. Germline CDR1 reads LNHNV; CDR2 reads YYDKDF (reference sequence). The CDR3 loop spans 13 amino acids. The CDR3 sequence: CAVPGQLNEKLFF. CDR3 in DNA: TGTGCCGTACCGGGACAGCTTAATGAAAAACTGTTTTTT.

The chain carries TRBV4-3 and TRBJ2-3, with TRBD2 identical over 11 bases. Trimming cost V 0 bases and J 1 base; bases outside gene matches: 3. The germline gives CDR1 LGHNA, CDR2 YSLEER. The CDR3 has 17 amino acids. CDR3 nucleotides: TGCGCCAGCAGCCAAGATGTAGCGGGAGGGCGCACAGATACGCAGTATTTT. Encoded protein: CASSQDVAGGRTDTQYF.

This chain connects TRBV11-2 to TRBJ2-5; 7 nucleotides align to TRBD1. The germline gives CDR1 SGHAT, CDR2 FQNNGV. Losses at the gene ends were 0 bases for V and 4 bases for J; bases not matched to a gene: 2. CDR3 size: 14 residues. The CDR3 protein is CASSLEQGLETQYF. In DNA, the CDR3 is TGTGCCAGCAGCTTAGAACAGGGGTTAGAGACCCAGTACTTC. The variable domain in full, completed from reference TRBV11-2 and TRBJ2-5, reads EAGVAQSPRYKIIEKRQSVAFWCNPISGHATLYWYQQILGQGPKLLIQFQNNGVVDDSQLPKDRFSAERLKGVDSTLKIQPAKLEDSAVYLCASSLEQGLETQYFGPGTRLLVL.

This clone appeared a single time. V is TRBV18 and J is TRBJ1-1, with D unclear. Trimming removed 1 base at V and 3 bases at J, with 9 bases between. Germline CDR1 KGHSH, CDR2 LQKENI. CDR3 length equals 14 residues. CDR3 in amino acids: CASSPQGGHTEAFF. In DNA form, the CDR3 reads TGTGCCAGCTCACCACAGGGAGGACACACTGAAGCTTTCTTT.

The chain has TRBV5-4 and TRBJ1-2, with TRBD1 matching 7 bases. The V gene end was trimmed by 4 bases and the J gene end by 7 bases; junction bases not matched to a gene: 7. The CDR3 totals 13 residues. CDR1 and CDR2 from the germline V gene are SGHNT and YYREEE (reference sequence). CDR3 in amino acids: CASSPDRAGGYTF. As DNA, the CDR3 is TGTGCCAGCAGCCCCGACAGGGCCGGTGGCTACACCTTC.

The chain joins TRBV10-3 to TRBJ2-7, with 7 bases identical to TRBD1. V dropped 5 bases and J dropped 1; count of bases not matched to a gene: 8. Germline-derived CDR1 and CDR2 are ENHRY and SYGVKD. There are 15 residues in the CDR3. The CDR3 protein is CAISQETGISYEQYF. Written as DNA, the CDR3 is TGTGCCATCAGTCAAGAGACAGGGATATCCTACGAGCAGTACTTC.

The rearrangement links TRBV9 to TRBJ1-1; 8 nucleotides line up with TRBD1. Germline CDR1 SGDLS, CDR2 YYNGEE. The V segment lost 4 bases and the J segment 7 bases; nucleotides outside the gene matches: 9. CDR3 length: 14 amino acids. The CDR3 is CASSTDQGAVEAFF. CDR3 in DNA: TGTGCCAGCAGCACGGATCAGGGGGCTGTTGAAGCTTTCTTT.

This clone was detected only a few times. The chain is built from TRBV10-3 and TRBJ2-7; 7 positions agree with TRBD1. Germline-derived CDR1 and CDR2 are ENHRY and SYGVKD. The V and J ends lost 3 bases and 3 bases, in that order; junction bases with no gene match: 8. The CDR3 has 15 residues. The DNA of the CDR3 is TGTGCCATCAGTGATGCCCCGCGACAGGGCTACGAGCAGTACTTC. Its protein is CAISDAPRQGYEQYF.

V usage is TRBV5-4 and J usage is TRBJ1-1, with 11 bases matching TRBD1. CDR1 SGHNT and CDR2 YYREEE come from the germline V gene (reference sequence). V shed 3 bases and J 4 bases; nucleotides not matched to a gene: 5. The CDR3 consists of 15 residues. CDR3 protein: CASSSMDRGPTEAFF. The CDR3 nucleotides read TGTGCCAGCAGCTCCATGGACAGGGGGCCCACTGAAGCTTTCTTT.